The 21 T cell receptor beta chains below were found in one sample sequenced in a study of shared clonotypes between healthy human individuals. Some clones are missing from TCRdb's copy, which holds only in-frame ones; the method was immunoSEQ multiplex PCR. The sample contains 2,500,000 or so clones, more than 80% of which appear only once. Input material: naive CD4+ T cells sorted from blood. As for subset: CD45RA+ positively selected. Source of these receptors: a man younger than 35 in good health.

The chain links TRBV10-3 to TRBJ2-3, with unresolved D. V gave up 9 bases and J gave up 2 bases, with 9 bases separating them. Germline V gene data show CDR1 as ENHRY and CDR2 as SYGVKD. The CDR3 contains 12 residues. For the CDR3, the DNA is TGTGCCATTGCGCAAATCACAGATACGCAGTATTTT. The encoded protein is CAIAQITDTQYF.

On this clone itself: The same CDR3 arises from other DNA sequences in this sample as well. The chain recombines TRBV7-2 with TRBJ2-7, with a weak D call TRBD1 (6 bases). This CDR3 has 15 amino acids. Trimming removed 1 base at V and 4 bases at J, with 14 bases between. Germline V lookup: CDR1 SGHTA, CDR2 FQGNSA. CDR3 in amino acids: CASSLVGTSGYEQYF. CDR3 bases: TGTGCCAGCAGCTTAGTAGGGACATCGGGGTACGAGCAGTACTTC.

The chain recombines TRBV18 with TRBJ2-3, with 11 bases lining up with TRBD2. CDR3 length equals 18 residues. V lost 3 bases and J lost 4; bases outside the gene matches: 12. The germline gives CDR1 KGHSH, CDR2 LQKENI. CDR3 sequence: CASSPLSSGGAPADTQYF. The CDR3 DNA reads TGTGCCAGCTCACCCCTGAGTAGCGGGGGGGCCCCCGCAGATACGCAGTATTTT.

As to this clone: Other DNA sequences of this sample code for an identical CDR3. V gene TRBV27 combines with J gene TRBJ1-1; perhaps TRBD1 as D (6 bases). Between the trimmed V and J ends, which lost 2 bases and 5 bases, there was a span of 9 bases. Germline lookup yields CDR1 MNHEY and CDR2 SMNVEV (reference sequence). The CDR3 is made up of 13 amino acids. The CDR3 region is CASSLNRVTEAFF. CDR3 DNA sequence: TGTGCCAGCAGTTTAAACAGGGTAACTGAAGCTTTCTTT.

The chain is built from TRBV7-2 and TRBJ2-7, with 8 bases that match TRBD2. The CDR3 has 16 amino acids. V dropped 1 base and J dropped 0; count of bases not matched to a gene: 5. Germline assignment: CDR1 SGHTA and CDR2 FQGNSA. CDR3 DNA: TGTGCCAGCAGCTTAGGACGGGAGGGCCTCTCCTACGAGCAGTACTTC. It translates to CASSLGREGLSYEQYF.

The genes are TRBV9 and TRBJ2-7, with D unclear. Between the trimmed V and J ends, which lost 4 bases and 2 bases, there was a span of 13 bases. Germline V lookup: CDR1 SGDLS, CDR2 YYNGEE. CDR3 length: 14 residues. The CDR3 nucleotides read TGTGCCAGCAGCCCAAGCCCGGCTCCCTACGAGCAGTACTTC. It codes for CASSPSPAPYEQYF. Drawing the rest from reference TRBV9 and TRBJ2-7, the complete variable domain is DSGVTQTPKHLITATGQRVTLRCSPRSGDLSVYWYQQSLDQGLQFLIQYYNGEERAKGNILERFSAQQFPDLHSELNLSSLELGDSALYFCASSPSPAPYEQYFGPGTRLTVT.

V usage is TRBV6-5 and J usage is TRBJ1-2; a possible D gene is TRBD1 (6 bases). This CDR3 region has 13 residues. Germline values: CDR1 MNHEY, CDR2 SVGAGI. The ends were cut back, 6 bases at V and 4 bases at J, with 12 bases in the middle. The CDR3 DNA reads as TGTGCCAGCAGACAGGGACACGTCTATGGCTACACCTTC. Translating gives CASRQGHVYGYTF.

The rearrangement joins TRBV25-1 to TRBJ1-5, with D unclear. CDR1 and CDR2 (germline): MGHDK, SYGVNS. The CDR3 runs 18 residues. V was pared by 0 bases and J by 0 bases, with 15 bases between. The CDR3 DNA is TGTGCCAGCAGTGAATACGACATCACATTTCATAGCAATCAGCCCCAGCATTTT. Amino acid sequence: CASSEYDITFHSNQPQHF. The entire variable domain, with the rest obtained from reference TRBV25-1 and TRBJ1-5, is as follows: EADIYQTPRYLVIGTGKKITLECSQTMGHDKMYWYQQDPGMELHLIHYSYGVNSTEKGDLSSESTVSRIRTEHFPLTLESARPSHTSQYLCASSEYDITFHSNQPQHFGDGTRLSIL.

V usage is TRBV21-1 and J usage is TRBJ2-7; the table's TRBD2 call for D was not verified on the DNA. TRBV21-1 is designated a pseudogene. There are 16 residues in the CDR3. CDR3 nucleotides: TGTGCCAGCAGCAAAGCGGAGAGCGGGAGCTCCTACGAGCAGTACTTC. Protein sequence: CASSKAESGSSYEQYF.

This clone was detected only a few times. Other DNA sequences in this specimen translate into the identical CDR3. The J gene is TRBJ1-1, the V gene TRBV29-1; D unclear. V lost 0 bases to trimming and J lost 4 bases, with 12 bases between them. The germline V gene has CDR1 SQVTM and CDR2 ANQGSEA. The CDR3 spans 14 residues. The CDR3, as DNA: TGCAGCGTTGAAGACCGAGGGTTGGGCACTGAAGCTTTCTTT. Protein: CSVEDRGLGTEAFF.

This chain uses TRBV7-2 with TRBJ2-5, with D perhaps TRBD1 (6 bases). The V and J ends lost 9 bases and 1 base respectively, with 12 bases between them. The germline CDR1 and CDR2 sequences are SGHTA and FQGNSA. The CDR3 covers 13 residues. In DNA form, the CDR3 reads TGTGCCAGTCAAGGGACACCCCAAGAGACCCAGTACTTC. The encoded protein is CASQGTPQETQYF.

Worth noting for this clone: Other nucleotide sequences from this sample produce the same CDR3. CDR3 nucleotide sequence: TGCGCCAGCAGCTTAAGGACTAGCGGCGAGCAGTACTTC. Translated, it gives CASSLRTSGEQYF. The chain carries TRBV5-1 and TRBJ2-7; TRBD2 matches at 10 bases. Germline lookup yields CDR1 SGHRS and CDR2 YFSETQ. V gave up 2 bases and J gave up 6 bases; unmatched junction bases: 2. The CDR3 consists of 13 residues.

This chain uses TRBV9 with TRBJ1-1; possibly TRBD1 for D (5 bases). The V end was cut by 2 bases, the J end by 2 bases, with 13 bases between. This CDR3 contains 15 residues. The germline gives CDR1 SGDLS, CDR2 YYNGEE. The CDR3 DNA is TGTGCCAGCAGCGTCGGGGGGGTGGCAAACACTGAAGCTTTCTTT. It yields the protein CASSVGGVANTEAFF.

The V and J genes are TRBV6-1 and TRBJ1-2; 9 bases align to TRBD1. Germline CDR1 and CDR2: MNHNS and SASEGT. There are 15 residues in the CDR3. V shed 6 bases and J 3 bases; nucleotides not matched to a gene: 8. The CDR3 DNA reads as TGTGCCAGCAGGGACAGGGGTTCTCATGACTATGGCTACACCTTC. Translation gives CASRDRGSHDYGYTF.

A word on this clone: The sample contains more than one DNA sequence encoding this CDR3. The CDR3 bases are TGTGCCAGCAGCTCCCAGGGAGACTATGGCTACACCTTC. Translated, it gives CASSSQGDYGYTF. The rearrangement uses TRBV7-2 and TRBJ1-2, with a weak D call TRBD1 (5 bases). The CDR3 runs 13 residues. Trimming removed 4 bases at V and 3 bases at J, with 9 bases between. CDR1 is SGHTA and CDR2 is FQGNSA in the germline V gene. Drawing the rest from reference TRBV7-2 and TRBJ1-2, the complete variable domain is GAGVSQSPSNKVTEKGKDVELRCDPISGHTALYWYRQSLGQGLEFLIYFQGNSAPDKSGLPSDRFSAERTGGSVSTLTIQRTQQEDSAVYLCASSSQGDYGYTFGSGTRLTVV.

As regards this clone: This specimen includes other DNA sequences encoding the same CDR3. The gene calls are TRBV30 and TRBJ1-3; D is undetermined. V was trimmed by 3 bases and J by 4 bases, leaving 10 bases between them. The CDR3 runs 13 residues. The germline gives CDR1 GTSNPN, CDR2 SVGIG (reference sequence). Here the CDR3 DNA reads TGTGCCTGGAGCGCTGGGAGGGGAAACACCATATATTTT. Its protein product is CAWSAGRGNTIYF.

This chain links TRBV7-6 with TRBJ2-1, with D possibly being TRBD2 (5 bases). The V and J ends lost 5 bases and 7 bases respectively, with 18 bases between them. The CDR3 consists of 15 residues. Germline CDR1 SGHVS, CDR2 FNYEAQ. The CDR3 protein is CASSKGIGGTNEQFF. Written as DNA, the CDR3 is TGTGCCAGCAGCAAAGGGATCGGAGGAACGAATGAGCAGTTCTTC.

Remarks on this clone: Other nucleotide sequences in the sample specify the same CDR3. The J gene is TRBJ2-3, the V gene TRBV5-1; no firm D call. CDR3 length equals 13 residues. Trimming removed 4 bases from V and 0 bases from J, with 6 bases in between. CDR1 SGHRS and CDR2 YFSETQ come from the germline V gene. Written as DNA, the CDR3 is TGCGCCAGCAGCCTGGCTAGCACAGATACGCAGTATTTT. Translated: CASSLASTDTQYF. The whole variable domain, remainder taken from reference TRBV5-1 and TRBJ2-3, is KAGVTQTPRYLIKTRGQQVTLSCSPISGHRSVSWYQQTPGQGLQFLFEYFSETQRNKGNFPGRFSGRQFSNSRSEMNVSTLELGDSALYLCASSLASTDTQYFGPGTRLTVL.

With respect to this clone: The same CDR3 can be traced to other DNA sequences in this sample. This chain uses TRBV5-1 with TRBJ2-3; D ambiguous. Germline V gene data show CDR1 as SGHRS and CDR2 as YFSETQ. Trimming removed 0 bases at V and 0 bases at J, with 5 bases between. This CDR3 is built from 14 residues. The CDR3, as DNA: TGCGCCAGCAGCTTGGACTCTAGCACAGATACGCAGTATTTT. It codes for CASSLDSSTDTQYF.

The sample holds a few counts of this clone. The V call is TRBV6-5, the J call TRBJ1-6; D is unresolved. From germline, CDR1 is MNHEY and CDR2 SVGAGI. V was clipped by 4 bases and J by 8 bases, with 15 bases between them. The length of the CDR3 is 15 residues. This CDR3 is CASSLSRWGDSPLHF. The CDR3 DNA reads as TGTGCCAGCAGTTTATCAAGGTGGGGAGATTCACCCCTCCACTTT.

The chain carries TRBV18 and TRBJ2-7; TRBD2 aligns across 8 bases. V lost 4 bases to trimming and J lost 2 bases; unmatched junction nucleotides: 10. There are 16 residues in the CDR3. Germline CDR1 reads KGHSH; CDR2 reads LQKENI. DNA of the CDR3: TGTGCCAGCTCACTTCTAAGTAGCGGGGCGGCCTACGAGCAGTACTTC. Translating it yields CASSLLSSGAAYEQYF.